This T cell receptor (beta chain) was sequenced in a study of blood T cell repertoires in COVID-19. Study background: The United States, Italy and Spain supplied acute and convalescent COVID-19 samples.

The study assigned cohorts using participant-reported clinical history. Someone with COVID-19 had been met by exposed participants within 2 weeks before study entry. The protocol was immunoSEQ multiplex PCR, while the TCRdb copy is restricted to in-frame clones and leaves out a portion. The table records approximately 280,000 clones, 80% to 85% of them present only once. Sequencing used PBMCs or T cells enriched from blood (not recorded which). This receptor was taken from a man in his forties who had been exposed to COVID-19.

The CDR3 nucleotides read TGTGCCAGCAGCTCTGGACTAGGGAGCACAGATACGCAGTATTTT. Translated: CASSSGLGSTDTQYF. This sequence joins TRBV7-3 and TRBJ2-3; TRBD2 agrees at 7 bases. V trimming: 4 bases; J trimming: 0 bases; junction bases outside the gene matches: 4. The CDR3 sequence is 15 residues long. Germline lookup yields CDR1 SGHTA and CDR2 FQGTGA.